What follows are 17 T cell receptor beta chains derived from one specimen sequenced in a study of T cell changes during pregnancy in multiple sclerosis. Clones were read by immunoSEQ multiplex PCR, and TCRdb kept only the in-frame ones, dropping some. The sample lists under 70,000 clones, around 91% seen once, with roughly 1.4% in the top ten. The sample consisted of peripheral blood, taken after pregnancy. The receptors come from a female donor in good health, enrolled as a control in a pregnancy study.

The gene calls are TRBV4-1 and TRBJ1-2; 9 positions agree with TRBD1. The CDR3 is 14 residues long. Trimming removed 4 bases from V and 0 bases from J; junction bases left unmatched: 0. Germline lookup yields CDR1 MGHRA and CDR2 YSYEKL. The CDR3 region has the DNA TGCGCCAGCAGCCGGACAGGGGCTAACTATGGCTACACCTTC. Amino acids: CASSRTGANYGYTF.

The chain uses TRBV19 and TRBJ2-5, with TRBD2 matching over 7 bases. The CDR3 contains 15 residues. Germline trimming cut 8 bases from V and 5 bases from J; bases unmatched to any gene: 14. Germline V gene sequence: CDR1 LNHDA, CDR2 SQIVND (reference sequence). Written as DNA, the CDR3 is TGTGCCAGTGCCCCTATCGGGGGGACCCCCGAGACCCAGTACTTC. Translated: CASAPIGGTPETQYF.

In regard to this clone: Germline and junction disagree at one end, which may indicate a read error. The V and J genes are TRBV7-7 and TRBJ1-1; unclear D gene. CDR3 length equals 13 residues. Germline V gene sequence: CDR1 SSHAT, CDR2 FNYEAQ (reference sequence). In DNA, the CDR3 is TGTGCTAGCAGCTTACTTGTGAACACTGAAGCTTTCTTT. Amino acid sequence: CASSLLVNTEAFF.

The rearrangement uses TRBV4-3 and TRBJ2-2; the match to TRBD1 covers 10 bases. CDR1 and CDR2 (germline): LGHNA, YSLEER. The CDR3 runs to 14 residues. Germline trimming cut 5 bases from V and 7 bases from J; bases unmatched to any gene: 4. CDR3 sequence: CASSVGQGVGELFF. The CDR3 bases are TGCGCCAGCAGCGTTGGACAGGGGGTCGGGGAGCTGTTTTTT.

This clone was recorded once. The V call is TRBV19, the J call TRBJ1-5, with 7 bases matching TRBD1. V lost 7 bases, J lost 6 bases, and 9 bases stayed unmatched. The CDR3 length is 14 residues. Germline CDR1 reads LNHDA; CDR2 reads SQIVND (reference sequence). Here the CDR3 reads CASNPDRVGQPQHF. The CDR3 region has the DNA TGTGCCAGTAACCCAGACAGGGTTGGTCAGCCCCAGCATTTT.

The rearrangement links TRBV5-4 to TRBJ1-2; 10 nucleotides line up with TRBD1. Per germline, CDR1 SGHNT and CDR2 YYREEE (reference sequence). The CDR3 has 15 residues. Trimming at V came to 2 bases and at J to 6 bases, leaving 7 bases not matched to a gene. CDR3 coding DNA: TGTGCCAGCAGCTTAATTTCCGGGACAGGGGATGGCTACACCTTC. Encoded protein: CASSLISGTGDGYTF.

V gene TRBV11-2 combines with J gene TRBJ1-2; tentative D call: TRBD1 (6 bases). Germline-derived CDR1 and CDR2 are SGHAT and FQNNGV. The CDR3 is made up of 15 amino acids. The V end was cut by 6 bases, the J end by 3 bases, with 17 bases between. The CDR3 loop reads CASSLGGPFHYGYTF. In DNA, the CDR3 is TGTGCCAGCAGTTTGGGGGGGCCCTTCCACTATGGCTACACCTTC.

The chain employs TRBV9 and TRBJ2-2; 11 nucleotides align to TRBD1. The CDR3 is 15 residues long. Germline values: CDR1 SGDLS, CDR2 YYNGEE. With V trimmed by 8 bases and J by 0 bases, 3 bases remained unmatched. CDR3 in DNA: TGTGCCAGTGGACAGGGGGCATCGAACACCGGGGAGCTGTTTTTT. It is translated as CASGQGASNTGELFF.

V usage is TRBV5-4 and J usage is TRBJ2-4, with D tentatively TRBD1 (5 bases). Germline V gene lookup returns CDR1 SGHNT and CDR2 YYREEE (reference sequence). This CDR3 spans 15 amino acids. The V end lost 4 bases, the J end lost 4 bases, and 15 bases lay between the germline ends. In nucleotides, the CDR3 is TGTGCCAGCAGCGGGGCTGGGGCAGTTAAAAACATTCAGTACTTC. It specifies CASSGAGAVKNIQYF.

In regard to this clone: An end of the junction does not agree with germline; a read error may underlie this. The chain carries TRBV30 and TRBJ2-2; weak D call: TRBD2 (5 bases). The germline gives CDR1 GTSNPN, CDR2 SVGIG (reference sequence). The CDR3 runs to 14 residues. The CDR3 DNA is TGTGCCTGGAGTAGTGGTACGAACACCGGGAAGCTGTTTTTT. Its protein product is CAWSSGTNTGKLFF.

The genes are TRBV18 and TRBJ2-7, with TRBD1 identical over 7 bases. Trimming took 3 bases from V and 0 from J; bases not matched to a gene: 8. The CDR3 is 16 amino acids. CDR1 KGHSH and CDR2 LQKENI come from the germline V gene. CDR3 nucleotides: TGTGCCAGCTCACCGAAGAGGACAGGTAACTCCTACGAGCAGTACTTC. Its protein is CASSPKRTGNSYEQYF.

The chain couples TRBV9 to TRBJ2-7; possible D gene TRBD1, 6 bases. Trimming removed 3 bases at V and 4 bases at J, with 14 bases between. The CDR3 loop spans 14 amino acids. The germline V gene has CDR1 SGDLS and CDR2 YYNGEE. CDR3 DNA: TGTGCCAGCAGCGCAAGGACAGACTCATACGAGCAGTACTTC. Translated: CASSARTDSYEQYF.

This chain links TRBV6-5 with TRBJ1-2, with D possibly TRBD1 on 5 matching bases. The V gene lost 0 bases and the J gene lost 4 bases, with 12 bases spanning the gap. CDR3 length equals 15 residues. Germline CDR1 MNHEY, CDR2 SVGAGI. CDR3 DNA: TGTGCCAGCAGTTACTCGTGGGGCAGCCGCTATGGCTACACCTTC. Translation: CASSYSWGSRYGYTF.

The chain combines TRBV28 with TRBJ1-2; TRBD1 agrees at 7 bases. This CDR3 spans 12 amino acids. Germline CDR1 is MDHEN and CDR2 is SYDVKM. Losses at the gene ends were 7 bases for V and 4 bases for J; bases not matched to a gene: 3. The CDR3 bases are TGTGCCAGCACACGGACAGGCTATGGCTACACCTTC. Translated: CASTRTGYGYTF.

This clone appeared once. The rearrangement joins TRBV9 to TRBJ2-4, with 9 bases lining up with TRBD2. The CDR3 has 13 amino acids. Germline-derived CDR1 and CDR2 are SGDLS and YYNGEE. The V and J ends lost 2 bases and 6 bases, in that order; junction bases with no gene match: 0. CDR3 sequence: CASSVSGGNIQYF. The CDR3 DNA reads as TGTGCCAGCAGCGTTAGCGGGGGAAACATTCAGTACTTC.

The V call is TRBV19, the J call TRBJ2-7, with TRBD1 matching over 9 bases. Germline V gene data show CDR1 as LNHDA and CDR2 as SQIVND (reference sequence). CDR3 size: 16 residues. J was trimmed by 2 bases and V by 3 bases; bases with no gene match: 8. CDR3 region: CASSISGTGTTYEQYF. The CDR3 coding sequence is TGTGCCAGTAGTATTTCGGGGACAGGGACGACCTACGAGCAGTACTTC.

The chain combines TRBV11-2 with TRBJ2-7, with TRBD2 matching 12 bases. The J segment lost 5 bases and the V segment lost 5 bases, leaving 7 bases of the junction unmatched. The CDR3 spans 15 residues. Germline loops: CDR1 SGHAT, CDR2 FQNNGV. The CDR3 protein is CASSQLAGGTDEQYF. The CDR3 nucleotides are TGTGCCAGCAGCCAACTAGCGGGGGGCACCGACGAGCAGTACTTC.